A selection of T cell receptor beta chains follows, all from one sample in a study of PD-L1 blockade in urothelial cancer. Using immunoSEQ multiplex PCR, the repertoire was profiled, and TCRdb retains in-frame clones only, with some absent. Found here are tens of thousands of clones, around 90% of them singletons; the top ten hold 1.6%. Here the sequenced sample was PBMCs, taken around atezolizumab (anti-PD-L1) treatment. Receptor source: a man between 60 and 70 years old with urothelial cancer. The CDR3 runs from the conserved cysteine through the conserved F or W. The order of the fields is V gene, clone size, D gene, J gene, CDR3 protein, CDR3 DNA. The D gene is left open where the match is weak. Clone size, where shown, is once, few, many, or a class for clones that have expanded.

v_call: TRBV9
clone_size: -
d_call: -
j_call: TRBJ1-4
cdr3_aa: CASSVDHRDYEKLFF
cdr3_nt: TGTGCCAGCAGCGTGGACCACAGGGATTATGAAAAACTGTTTTTT

v_call: TRBV10-3
clone_size: -
d_call: -
j_call: TRBJ1-4
cdr3_aa: CAISESRGANNEKLFF
cdr3_nt: TGTGCCATCAGTGAGTCGCGGGGAGCGAATAATGAAAAACTGTTTTTT

v_call: TRBV28
clone_size: -
d_call: -
j_call: TRBJ1-2
cdr3_aa: CASSLKAPRGGYTF
cdr3_nt: TGTGCCAGCAGTTTAAAGGCACCCAGGGGTGGCTACACCTTC

v_call: TRBV27
clone_size: -
d_call: TRBD1
j_call: TRBJ1-2
cdr3_aa: CASRKTGGYGYTF
cdr3_nt: TGTGCCAGCAGGAAGACAGGGGGCTATGGCTACACCTTC

v_call: TRBV2
clone_size: -
d_call: TRBD1
j_call: TRBJ2-1
cdr3_aa: CASSTTGAGEQFF
cdr3_nt: TGTGCCAGCAGTACAACAGGGGCGGGTGAGCAGTTCTTC

v_call: TRBV7-2
clone_size: -
d_call: -
j_call: TRBJ2-5
cdr3_aa: CASSFDWQETQYF
cdr3_nt: TGTGCCAGCAGTTTCGACTGGCAAGAGACCCAGTACTTC

v_call: TRBV7-2
clone_size: once
d_call: TRBD1
j_call: TRBJ2-5
cdr3_aa: CASSPTGGKYGETQYF
cdr3_nt: TGTGCCAGCAGCCCAACAGGGGGAAAGTACGGTGAGACCCAGTACTTC

v_call: TRBV9
clone_size: -
d_call: -
j_call: TRBJ1-2
cdr3_aa: CASSVAPTDGYTF
cdr3_nt: TGTGCCAGCAGCGTAGCTCCTACGGATGGCTACACCTTC

v_call: TRBV7-2
clone_size: -
d_call: -
j_call: TRBJ1-1
cdr3_aa: CASSLGPVITEAFF
cdr3_nt: TGTGCCAGCAGCTTAGGTCCGGTAATCACTGAAGCTTTCTTT

v_call: TRBV6-6
clone_size: -
d_call: TRBD1
j_call: TRBJ2-2
cdr3_aa: CASKGTGNTGELFF
cdr3_nt: TGTGCCAGCAAAGGGACAGGAAACACCGGGGAGCTGTTTTTT

v_call: TRBV9
clone_size: -
d_call: TRBD1
j_call: TRBJ1-2
cdr3_aa: CASNRGDYGYTF
cdr3_nt: TGTGCCAGTAACAGGGGGGACTATGGCTACACCTTC

v_call: TRBV6-1
clone_size: -
d_call: -
j_call: TRBJ2-3
cdr3_aa: CASSDEPPDTQYF
cdr3_nt: TGTGCCAGCAGTGACGAGCCCCCAGATACGCAGTATTTT

v_call: TRBV9
clone_size: many
d_call: TRBD2
j_call: TRBJ2-1
cdr3_aa: CASSELAGDYNEQFF
cdr3_nt: TGTGCCAGCAGCGAACTAGCGGGTGATTACAATGAGCAGTTCTTC

v_call: TRBV9
clone_size: -
d_call: -
j_call: TRBJ2-7
cdr3_aa: CASSVVGSPTYEQYF
cdr3_nt: TGTGCCAGCAGCGTAGTCGGGAGCCCAACCTACGAGCAGTACTTC

v_call: TRBV5-1
clone_size: -
d_call: -
j_call: TRBJ2-7
cdr3_aa: CASSLTAGVTYEQYF
cdr3_nt: TGCGCCAGCAGCTTGACGGCAGGGGTAACCTACGAGCAGTACTTC

v_call: TRBV19
clone_size: -
d_call: -
j_call: TRBJ2-6
cdr3_aa: CASSIANSGANVLTF
cdr3_nt: TGTGCCAGTAGTATAGCAAATTCTGGGGCCAACGTCCTGACTTTC

v_call: TRBV6-1
clone_size: -
d_call: TRBD2
j_call: TRBJ2-7
cdr3_aa: CASSEGLAGIYEQYF
cdr3_nt: TGTGCCAGCAGTGAAGGACTAGCGGGGATCTACGAGCAGTACTTC

v_call: TRBV7-3
clone_size: -
d_call: TRBD2
j_call: TRBJ2-3
cdr3_aa: CASSLRTSGDTDTQYF
cdr3_nt: TGTGCCAGCAGCTTACGCACTAGCGGGGACACAGATACGCAGTATTTT

v_call: TRBV5-6
clone_size: -
d_call: -
j_call: TRBJ1-2
cdr3_aa: CASSNRRGDGYTF
cdr3_nt: TGTGCCAGCAGCAACCGGAGGGGAGATGGCTACACCTTC

v_call: TRBV6-1
clone_size: -
d_call: TRBD1
j_call: TRBJ1-6
cdr3_aa: CASSGQGGIYNSPLHF
cdr3_nt: TGTGCCAGCAGTGGACAGGGGGGAATTTATAATTCACCCCTCCACTTT

v_call: TRBV19
clone_size: -
d_call: -
j_call: TRBJ1-6
cdr3_aa: CASSDREPNSPLHF
cdr3_nt: TGTGCCAGTAGTGACCGGGAGCCGAATTCACCCCTCCACTTT